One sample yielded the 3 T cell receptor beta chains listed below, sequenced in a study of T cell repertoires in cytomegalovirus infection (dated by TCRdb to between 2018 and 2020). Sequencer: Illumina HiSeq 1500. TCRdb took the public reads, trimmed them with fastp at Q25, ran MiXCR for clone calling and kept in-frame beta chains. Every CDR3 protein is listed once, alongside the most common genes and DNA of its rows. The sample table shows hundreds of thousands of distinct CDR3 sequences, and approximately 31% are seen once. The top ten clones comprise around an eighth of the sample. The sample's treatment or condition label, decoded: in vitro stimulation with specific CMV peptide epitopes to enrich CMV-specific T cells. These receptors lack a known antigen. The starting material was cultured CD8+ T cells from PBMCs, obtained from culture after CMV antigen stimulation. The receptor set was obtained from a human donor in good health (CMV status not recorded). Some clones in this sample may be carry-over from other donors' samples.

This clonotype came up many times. The CDR3 bases are TGCGCCAGCAGCCCCGGGGTGGGGGGCACTGAAGCTTTCTTT. Its protein product is CASSPGVGGTEAFF. The V and J genes are TRBV4-1 and TRBJ1-1, with D perhaps TRBD1 (5 bases). From germline, CDR1 is MGHRA and CDR2 YSYEKL. The CDR3 loop spans 14 amino acids. The V end was cut by 4 bases, the J end by 4 bases, with 13 bases between.

This CDR3 is CASSFREGQGTSAYGYTF. The CDR3 DNA is TGTGCCAGCAGTTTTCGAGAGGGACAGGGAACGTCGGCCTATGGCTACACCTTC. V is TRBV28 and J is TRBJ1-2, with 9 bases that match TRBD1. The V gene's germline CDR1 is MDHEN and CDR2 SYDVKM. J lost 4 bases, V lost 3 bases, and 15 bases had no gene match. There are 18 residues in the CDR3.

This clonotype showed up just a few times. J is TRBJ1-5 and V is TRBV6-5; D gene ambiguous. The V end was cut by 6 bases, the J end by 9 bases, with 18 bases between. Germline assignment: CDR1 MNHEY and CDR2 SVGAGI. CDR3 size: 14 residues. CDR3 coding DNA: TGTGCCAGCAGCCCCTCCCGTCTGGCTACGCCCCAGCATTTT. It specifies CASSPSRLATPQHF.